The next 26 T cell receptor beta chains were all read from a single sample in a study of vaccination effects on CD4 cells after COVID-19. Repertoires were generated with immunoSEQ multiplex PCR, while TCRdb's copy carries only in-frame clones and drops some. The table includes 25,000 to 35,000 clones, 70% to 75% detected once. Their antigens remain unidentified. Investigators separated out CD4+ T cells once about 10 days of culture had passed. Participants received two doses of either the BNT162b2 or mRNA-1273 vaccine. The sample was CD4+ T cells from PBMCs cultured without peptide, taken after COVID-19 vaccination. These receptors originate from a human donor who received a COVID-19 vaccine.

The rearrangement uses TRBV27 and TRBJ2-2; tentatively, D is TRBD2 (5 bases). Germline V gene sequence: CDR1 MNHEY, CDR2 SMNVEV (reference sequence). The CDR3 is 14 amino acids. V was clipped by 4 bases and J by 2 bases, with 8 bases between them. This CDR3 is CASSWSGNTGELFF. In DNA, the CDR3 is TGTGCCAGCAGTTGGAGCGGTAACACCGGGGAGCTGTTTTTT.

The chain employs TRBV28 and TRBJ2-7; 8 nucleotides align to TRBD1. This CDR3 has 16 amino acids. Germline loops: CDR1 MDHEN, CDR2 SYDVKM. V gave up 0 bases and J gave up 5 bases; unmatched junction bases: 9. The CDR3 loop reads CASSLWGTGRGDEQYF. In DNA, the CDR3 is TGTGCCAGCAGTTTATGGGGGACAGGACGTGGGGACGAGCAGTACTTC.

This chain uses TRBV12-3 or TRBV12-4 with TRBJ1-1; weak D call: TRBD1 (5 bases). The CDR3 extends over 13 amino acids. V was shortened by 3 bases and J by 3 bases, with 8 bases between the two germline ends. The CDR3 nucleotides read TGTGCCAGCAGTTTTGCAGGGTACACTGAAGCTTTCTTT. Its protein product is CASSFAGYTEAFF.

V is TRBV7-6 and J is TRBJ2-7; TRBD1 matches 8 bases. The CDR3 runs to 17 residues. V gave up 6 bases and J gave up 2 bases; unmatched junction bases: 15. Germline V gene lookup returns CDR1 SGHVS and CDR2 FNYEAQ. As DNA, the CDR3 is TGTGCCAGCAGTAAAGGGCCCGGGACAGGAGGGACCTACGAGCAGTACTTC. It encodes CASSKGPGTGGTYEQYF.

The CDR3 nucleotides are TGTGCCGGGGGGCGGGGCGAAAAACTGTTTTTT. It encodes CAGGRGEKLFF. The chain combines TRBV2 with TRBJ1-4; D possibly corresponds to TRBD1 (6 bases). The germline V gene encodes CDR1 SNHLY and CDR2 FYNNEI. Trimming removed 11 bases at V and 8 bases at J, with 12 bases between. The CDR3 has 11 residues.

The chain combines TRBV19 with TRBJ1-5; no firm D call. From germline, CDR1 is LNHDA and CDR2 SQIVND (reference sequence). V was clipped by 5 bases and J by 4 bases, with 18 bases between them. CDR3 length equals 16 residues. This chain's CDR3 is CASSPSRPVRNQPQHF. CDR3 DNA: TGTGCCAGTAGTCCCTCCAGGCCGGTCCGGAATCAGCCCCAGCATTTT.

This sequence joins TRBV7-9 and TRBJ1-4, with 10 bases fitting TRBD1. Germline V gene data show CDR1 as SEHNR and CDR2 as FQNEAQ (reference sequence). Trimming at V came to 4 bases and at J to 7 bases, leaving 6 bases not matched to a gene. The CDR3 covers 15 residues. The CDR3 reads CASSYLTGGSEKLFF. The CDR3 DNA is TGTGCCAGCAGCTACCTGACAGGGGGCAGTGAAAAACTGTTTTTT.

This chain connects TRBV12-3 or TRBV12-4 to TRBJ1-1; D is ambiguous. This CDR3 has 11 residues. V lost 3 bases and J 7 bases, leaving 6 bases between the germline ends. In DNA, the CDR3 is TGTGCCAGCAGTTTGGGGTATGAAGCTTTCTTT. It specifies CASSLGYEAFF.

This clone was recorded only once. The chain is built from TRBV3-1 (or the pseudogene TRBV3-2) and TRBJ1-2; D gene uncertain. The germline V and J ends were trimmed by 1 base and 2 bases, with 8 bases remaining between them. There are 14 residues in the CDR3. Germline loops: CDR1 LGHDT, CDR2 YNNKEL (reference sequence). The CDR3 reads CASSQGSVNYGYTF. The CDR3 nucleotides are TGTGCCAGCAGCCAAGGATCAGTGAACTATGGCTACACCTTC.

The V gene is TRBV24-1, the J gene TRBJ2-1; tentatively, D is TRBD1 (6 bases). The length of the CDR3 is 12 residues. Germline V lookup: CDR1 KGHDR, CDR2 SFDVKD. V was shortened by 7 bases and J by 5 bases, with 8 bases between the two germline ends. CDR3 bases: TGTGCCACCAGACAGGGTGACAATGAGCAGTTCTTC. Its protein product is CATRQGDNEQFF.

The chain recombines TRBV11-3 with TRBJ1-1; D unresolved. V was trimmed by 1 base and J by 11 bases, leaving 17 bases between them. CDR3 length equals 14 residues. Germline lookup yields CDR1 SGHNT and CDR2 YENEEA. The CDR3 DNA follows: TGTGCCAGCAGCTTAGCGGTCCTATGGGGAAGGGCTTTCTTT. Translation: CASSLAVLWGRAFF. Full variable domain (rest looked up from reference TRBV11-3 and TRBJ1-1): EAGVVQSPRYKIIEKKQPVAFWCNPISGHNTLYWYLQNLGQGPELLIRYENEEAVDDSQLPKDRFSAERLKGVDSTLKIQPAELGDSAVYLCASSLAVLWGRAFFGQGTRLTVV.

The chain links TRBV15 to TRBJ2-7; D might be TRBD1 (6 bases). The ends were cut back, 0 bases at V and 6 bases at J, with 12 bases in the middle. The CDR3 is made up of 14 amino acids. Germline lookup yields CDR1 LNHNV and CDR2 YYDKDF (reference sequence). The CDR3 loop reads CATSREGGSREQYF. CDR3 nucleotides: TGTGCCACCAGCAGAGAAGGGGGTTCGCGCGAGCAGTACTTC.

The chain joins TRBV5-4 to TRBJ1-4, with a weak D call TRBD1 (5 bases). Trimming left V 2 bases short and J 2 bases short, with 13 bases between. There are 16 residues in the CDR3. Germline V gene sequence: CDR1 SGHNT, CDR2 YYREEE (reference sequence). The chain's CDR3 is CASSLKSGETNEKLFF. The DNA for the CDR3 is TGTGCCAGCAGCTTAAAATCGGGGGAGACTAATGAAAAACTGTTTTTT.

The J gene is TRBJ1-2, the V gene TRBV24-1; 10 bases agree with TRBD1. The ends lost 4 bases at V and 8 bases at J; junction bases unmatched: 6. CDR3 length equals 14 residues. The germline gives CDR1 KGHDR, CDR2 SFDVKD. The CDR3 DNA reads TGTGCCACCAGTGACCGGGACAGGGGTCACGGCTACACCTTC. Encoded protein: CATSDRDRGHGYTF.

The chain joins TRBV27 to TRBJ1-2; no definite D call. This CDR3 is built from 13 residues. The V end was cut by 2 bases, the J end by 3 bases, with 7 bases between. Germline CDR1 reads MNHEY; CDR2 reads SMNVEV (reference sequence). Here the CDR3 DNA reads TGTGCCAGCAGTTTACACCGGCACTATGGCTACACCTTC. It specifies CASSLHRHYGYTF.

This clone occurred a few times. The chain uses TRBV7-2 and TRBJ1-2; D unclear. The CDR3 consists of 14 residues. Trimming took 1 base from V and 2 from J, leaving 8 bases between them. Germline lookup yields CDR1 SGHTA and CDR2 FQGNSA. The CDR3 loop reads CASSLGARNYGYTF. CDR3 in DNA: TGTGCCAGCAGCTTAGGGGCCAGAAACTATGGCTACACCTTC.

This sequence joins TRBV28 and TRBJ2-2, with D possibly TRBD1 on 6 matching bases. Trimming removed 5 bases from V and 7 bases from J, with 17 bases in between. This CDR3 has 15 residues. Germline V gives CDR1 MDHEN, CDR2 SYDVKM. CDR3 residues: CASSLGGTDHGELFF. DNA of the CDR3: TGTGCCAGCAGTCTAGGGGGTACGGATCACGGGGAGCTGTTTTTT.

CDR3 in amino acids: CASSPRDRGHNEQFF. In DNA, the CDR3 is TGCGCCAGCAGCCCCCGGGACAGGGGACACAATGAGCAGTTCTTC. The chain combines TRBV4-1 with TRBJ2-1, with TRBD1 matching over 10 bases. Trimming removed 4 bases from V and 5 bases from J; junction bases left unmatched: 5. The length of the CDR3 is 15 residues. Germline CDR1 and CDR2: MGHRA and YSYEKL.

This chain's CDR3 is CAWTRQGGDRGTF. CDR3 coding DNA: TGTGCCTGGACCCGACAGGGGGGGGACAGGGGGACCTTC. The rearrangement links TRBV30 to TRBJ1-2; 11 nucleotides align to TRBD1. CDR1 is GTSNPN, CDR2 SVGIG, per germline (reference sequence). V shed 4 bases, J shed 14 bases, and the junction held 12 bases outside the gene matches. CDR3 length equals 13 residues.

This clone was found once. The V and J genes are TRBV19 and TRBJ1-2; 8 positions agree with TRBD1. There are 15 residues in the CDR3. J gave up 8 bases and V 4 bases, and 12 bases lay outside the gene matches. The germline CDR1 and CDR2 sequences are LNHDA and SQIVND (reference sequence). This CDR3 reads CASSNKARGLGGYTF. The DNA for the CDR3 is TGTGCCAGTAGTAATAAGGCCAGGGGGCTAGGAGGCTACACCTTC.

This clone was detected only a few times. This chain joins TRBV4-2 and TRBJ2-5; D perhaps matches TRBD2 (6 bases). The germline V gene has CDR1 LGHNA and CDR2 YNFKEQ. The CDR3 length is 13 residues. V shed 0 bases and J shed 5 bases, with 7 bases lying between them. The CDR3 region has the DNA TGTGCCAGCAGCCAAGAGGGAGGCGAGACCCAGTACTTC. It encodes CASSQEGGETQYF.

The chain combines TRBV30 with TRBJ1-5; D remains ambiguous. Germline V lookup: CDR1 GTSNPN, CDR2 SVGIG (reference sequence). Between the trimmed V and J ends, which lost 3 bases and 4 bases, there was a span of 19 bases. There are 16 residues in the CDR3. The CDR3 loop is CAWSRGKTRLNQPQHF. DNA of the CDR3: TGTGCCTGGAGCCGGGGAAAGACAAGGCTTAATCAGCCCCAGCATTTT.

The gene calls are TRBV30 and TRBJ2-1; a weak D match, TRBD2 (7 bases). The CDR3 contains 13 residues. Trimming stripped 4 bases from V and 9 bases from J, with 16 bases between. Germline V gene sequence: CDR1 GTSNPN, CDR2 SVGIG (reference sequence). CDR3 nucleotide sequence: TGTGCCTGGAAAAGAGGGGGGGAGGTTGAGCAGTTCTTC. Its protein product is CAWKRGGEVEQFF. Together with reference TRBV30 and TRBJ2-1, the CDR3 gives the full variable domain: SQTIHQWPATLVQPVGSPLSLECTVEGTSNPNLYWYRQAAGRGLQLLFYSVGIGQISSEVPQNLSASRPQDRQFILSSKKLLLSDSGFYLCAWKRGGEVEQFFGPGTRLTVL.

This clone was found once. The gene calls are TRBV6-5 and TRBJ1-1; D unclear. Trimming left V 7 bases short and J 0 bases short, with 12 bases between. The CDR3 sequence is 14 residues long. Germline CDR1 and CDR2: MNHEY and SVGAGI. The CDR3 bases are TGTGCCAGCACTCCCGTGGGAATGAACACTGAAGCTTTCTTT. This translates into CASTPVGMNTEAFF.

The chain links TRBV7-8 to TRBJ1-2; D ambiguous. Germline V gene sequence: CDR1 SGHVS, CDR2 FQNEAQ. The V and J ends lost 5 bases and 1 base respectively, with 17 bases between them. The CDR3 spans 16 residues. CDR3 in amino acids: CASSLSPVGSNYGYTF. The DNA for the CDR3 is TGTGCCAGCAGCCTTTCCCCTGTGGGAAGTAACTATGGCTACACCTTC.

This chain uses TRBV7-6 with TRBJ2-1; 8 bases line up with TRBD2. Germline loops: CDR1 SGHVS, CDR2 FNYEAQ. Trimming took 1 base from V and 0 from J; bases not matched to a gene: 8. The CDR3 runs 18 residues. The CDR3 bases are TGTGCCAGCAGCTTAGGGCCTCTAGCGGGCCTCTCCTACAATGAGCAGTTCTTC. It translates to CASSLGPLAGLSYNEQFF.